This paragraph covers one T cell receptor beta chain sequence. This record belongs to a study of molecular identifiers for immune sequencing clone quantification. Study-level information: With replicates, the RNA of about 21,000 or 97,000 naive CD8 cells was split five ways and four were sequenced.

The CDR3 runs 16 residues. Germline assignment: CDR1 MGHRA and CDR2 YSYEKL. Trimming took 1 base from V and 4 from J; bases not matched to a gene: 6. The naive CD8 libraries originated from between about 18,000 and 1,000,000 sorted cells and drew on 10%, 30% or 50% RNA. Bulk libraries came from a prior protocol with listed TCR primers. TCRdb called the PCR reads again in MiXCR, with one record for every CDR3 protein. The data show about 86,000 distinct CDR3 sequences, with around 27% seen just once and about 0.8% held by the top ten. The chain uses TRBV4-1 and TRBJ1-5, with 8 bases fitting TRBD1. Source material: naive CD8+ T cells from blood, with Jurkat cell RNA spiked in. This sample's subset: FACS-sorted CD8+CD4-CCR7+CD45RA+ naive T cells. This receptor was identified in a human donor in good health. Some libraries in this study had Jurkat cell RNA spiked in. The CDR3: CASSQGVQGGNQPQHF. The DNA of the CDR3 is TGCGCCAGCAGCCAAGGTGTACAGGGGGGGAATCAGCCCCAGCATTTT.